The entry below gives a single T cell receptor (beta chain) sequence along with its context. As yet, its antigen is unknown. This sample stems from a study of cytomegalovirus exposure and HLA in healthy donors. Overall study findings and caveats: Later analysis found that TCR beta chains associated with HLA were more clonally expanded than other, equally common chains.

This CDR3 contains 13 residues. Germline V gene data show CDR1 as SQVTM and CDR2 as ANQGSEA. In the PCR, 60 Vbeta and 13 Jbeta primers were used. TCRdb keeps only in-frame clones here, not all; method: immunoSEQ multiplex PCR. This repertoire shows 160,000 or so clones, around 76% found once; its top ten account for over 1.3%. Specimen: PBMCs. The sequence was collected from a man between 60 and 75 years old in good health and CMV-seronegative. The genes are TRBV29-1 and TRBJ2-5; 7 nucleotides agree with TRBD1. The closer fit of TRBJ2-7 to the DNA end suggests the J call may be wrong. In DNA, the CDR3 is TGCAGCGCCACGGACAGGAACCTCTACGAGCAGTACTTC. It is translated as CSATDRNLYEQYF.